In this sample, the clone carrying this T cell receptor beta chain turned up a few times. Its antigen remains unidentified. TCRdb re-called the 5' RACE reads through MiXCR, storing one row per CDR3 protein. The table records about 400,000 distinct CDR3 sequences, around 24% of them present only once. The entry originates in a study of T-cell memory formation after mild COVID-19. Whole-study context: In these data, TCR clusters were largely donor specific. Study observations and caveats: Researchers found some responding clones in pre-infection memory, a sign that cross-reactive memory joined. Among clones contracting day 15 to 85, CD4/CD8 was balanced, whereas later expanders leaned CD4+. Nothing confirmed that second-wave clones peaking on day 37 were specific for SARS-CoV-2.

The CDR3 contains 16 residues. The germline V gene has CDR1 ENHRY and CDR2 SYGVKD. The germline V and J ends were trimmed by 0 bases and 3 bases, with 12 bases remaining between them. This clonotype originated in an adult woman who had mild COVID-19 (a few samples of this study predate the infection). Cell type and time point are not known. The rearrangement uses TRBV10-3 and TRBJ2-1; tentatively, D is TRBD2 (7 bases). The sample was PBMCs or a T cell subset sorted from them (not recorded which). The CDR3 DNA follows: TGTGCCATCAGTGAGTCGGGCGGGGGCCACTACAATGAGCAGTTCTTC. Translating gives CAISESGGGHYNEQFF.